This TCR beta chain was profiled in a study of PD-1 blockade in classical Hodgkin lymphoma. All trial patients relapsed after autologous stem cell transplantation. The table came from immunoSEQ multiplex PCR; TCRdb's copy has only in-frame clones and leaves some out. The sample holds about 20,000 clones, 65% to 80% seen once. Concerning this clone itself: Its antigen is still unknown.

Regarding the study as a whole: After ASCT, patients who started nivolumab under 1 year later were excluded.

Trimming shortened V by 0 bases and J by 8 bases, and 28 bases separated the two germline ends. The CDR3 sequence is 19 residues long. CDR1 and CDR2 (germline): LNHDA, SQIVND (reference sequence). The clonotype comes from a human donor with classical Hodgkin lymphoma. The chain combines TRBV19 with TRBJ1-2, with D hard to call. Material: peripheral blood mononuclear cells (PBMCs), obtained before the second cycle of nivolumab. CDR3: CASSIDRLAGPPATLGYTF. In nucleotides, the CDR3 is TGTGCCAGTAGTATAGATCGTTTGGCAGGTCCCCCCGCCACTCTCGGCTACACCTTC.